Below, 18 T cell receptor beta chains from the same sample are listed, as sequenced in a study of blood T cell repertoires in COVID-19 (dated by TCRdb to between 2020 and 2021). Receptor amplification or capture employed the immunoSEQ multiplex PCR assay. The immuneACCESS repertoire file appears here via TCRdb, limited to in-frame rearrangements. These files lack a portion of the clones; in checked studies, under half of the deficit traces to unresolved V genes, and the cause of the others is not known. In this sample the table shows 70,000 to 75,000 clones, about 79% of which occur a single time. The ten largest clones take up 28% of the sample. The specimen sequenced was peripheral blood. All receptors come from a man aged 70 or older with acute or convalescent COVID-19.

The V and J genes are TRBV4-1 and TRBJ1-1; the match to TRBD1 covers 7 bases. Germline-derived CDR1 and CDR2 are MGHRA and YSYEKL. CDR3 size: 15 residues. Trimming took 0 bases from V and 7 from J; bases not matched to a gene: 8. The CDR3 protein is CASSQDDRERNEAFF. The CDR3 DNA reads as TGCGCCAGCAGCCAAGACGACAGGGAAAGGAATGAAGCTTTCTTT.

This clone was detected a few times. This rearrangement joins TRBV7-2 to TRBJ2-3; maybe TRBD1 (5 bases). Germline CDR1 and CDR2: SGHTA and FQGNSA. V shed 8 bases and J shed 2 bases, with 8 bases lying between them. There are 12 residues in the CDR3. In nucleotides, the CDR3 is TGTGCCAGCGGGGCTTACACAGATACGCAGTATTTT. This codes for CASGAYTDTQYF.

The rearrangement links TRBV11-2 to TRBJ1-5; D ambiguous. V was clipped by 0 bases and J by 3 bases, with 12 bases between them. The germline V gene has CDR1 SGHAT and CDR2 FQNNGV. This CDR3 has 16 residues. CDR3 coding DNA: TGTGCCAGCAGCTTAGATGCCAGACTACTCAATCAGCCCCAGCATTTT. Its translation is CASSLDARLLNQPQHF.

In this sample, this clone turned up a few times. This chain joins TRBV4-1 and TRBJ1-3; TRBD1 is a possible D gene (6 bases). V lost 0 bases and J 0 bases, leaving 15 bases between the germline ends. The CDR3 is made up of 18 amino acids. Germline V gene sequence: CDR1 MGHRA, CDR2 YSYEKL. CDR3 residues: CASSQESQGVSSGNTIYF. The CDR3, as DNA: TGCGCCAGCAGCCAAGAATCACAGGGAGTTTCCTCTGGAAACACCATATATTTT.

The chain uses TRBV30 and TRBJ2-1; TRBD2 is a possible D gene (6 bases). From germline, CDR1 is GTSNPN and CDR2 SVGIG (reference sequence). CDR3 length equals 17 residues. Trimming left V 0 bases short and J 3 bases short, with 18 bases between. The CDR3 reads CAWSVGHGSKDYNEQFF. The CDR3 DNA reads as TGTGCCTGGAGTGTAGGCCACGGGAGCAAAGACTACAATGAGCAGTTCTTC.

The chain employs TRBV5-1 and TRBJ2-5, with 8 positions matching TRBD1. Looked up from germline, CDR1 is SGHRS and CDR2 is YFSETQ. V lost 3 bases to trimming and J lost 1 base; unmatched junction nucleotides: 2. The CDR3 consists of 14 residues. Here the CDR3 reads CASSSTGGQETQYF. The CDR3 nucleotides are TGCGCCAGCAGCTCAACAGGGGGCCAAGAGACCCAGTACTTC.

CDR3 sequence reads: CASSLDGGSFYEQYF. The CDR3 DNA is TGTGCCAGCAGCTTAGACGGGGGAAGTTTCTACGAGCAGTACTTC. The gene calls are TRBV7-3 and TRBJ2-7, with D possibly matching TRBD2 (6 bases). The CDR3 is made up of 15 amino acids. V was clipped by 2 bases and J by 3 bases, with 14 bases between them. Germline V lookup: CDR1 SGHTA, CDR2 FQGTGA.

This clone has just a few counts. The chain combines TRBV29-1 with TRBJ2-5; 7 nucleotides agree with TRBD2. The CDR3 is made up of 16 amino acids. Germline values: CDR1 SQVTM, CDR2 ANQGSEA. V lost 0 bases to trimming and J lost 3 bases; unmatched junction nucleotides: 10. The CDR3 reads CSVEDQKRDIEETQYF. Written as DNA, the CDR3 is TGCAGCGTTGAAGATCAAAAGCGGGATATTGAAGAGACCCAGTACTTC.

The V call is TRBV29-1, the J call TRBJ1-2, with a tentative D call TRBD1 (6 bases). The germline gives CDR1 SQVTM, CDR2 ANQGSEA. CDR3 length equals 14 residues. V was pared by 3 bases and J by 7 bases, with 18 bases between. CDR3 sequence reads: CSVEVNGRGPGYTF. The CDR3 nucleotides read TGCAGCGTTGAGGTTAATGGCAGGGGACCTGGCTACACCTTC.

This chain uses TRBV7-3 with TRBJ2-1; 8 bases are a match to TRBD2. The trim removed 1 base at V and 3 bases at J, leaving 8 bases unmatched. The CDR3 consists of 17 residues. The germline V gene has CDR1 SGHTA and CDR2 FQGTGA. The DNA of the CDR3 is TGTGCCAGCAGCTTAAATCCCCGGCTAGCGGGCTACAATGAGCAGTTCTTC. Protein product: CASSLNPRLAGYNEQFF.

This clone came up once. V gene TRBV18 combines with J gene TRBJ2-3; TRBD2 aligns across 7 bases. Germline V lookup: CDR1 KGHSH, CDR2 LQKENI. V lost 0 bases, J lost 3 bases, and 9 bases stayed unmatched. The CDR3 spans 17 residues. The CDR3, as DNA: TGTGCCAGCTCACCACCGGTGACTAGCTGGGAGACAGATACGCAGTATTTT. This gives the protein CASSPPVTSWETDTQYF.

V gene TRBV28 combines with J gene TRBJ1-5; D is unresolved. The germline V gene encodes CDR1 MDHEN and CDR2 SYDVKM. CDR3 size: 15 residues. Trimming took off 2 bases at V and 2 bases at J, with 10 bases between the two ends. CDR3 in DNA: TGTGCCAGCAGTTTAAACTCTGGTGGCAATCAGCCCCAGCATTTT. Its translation: CASSLNSGGNQPQHF.

This clone was found once. The rearrangement joins TRBV5-1 to TRBJ2-3; possibly TRBD2 for D (5 bases). Germline V CDR1 and CDR2: SGHRS, YFSETQ. The CDR3 runs to 15 residues. Trimming left V 0 bases short and J 0 bases short, with 8 bases between. This CDR3 reads CASSLVGGSTDTQYF. CDR3 bases: TGCGCCAGCAGCTTGGTTGGAGGTAGCACAGATACGCAGTATTTT.

This clone was found many times. The chain links TRBV7-3 to TRBJ1-2; TRBD1 aligns across 8 bases. The CDR3 runs to 15 residues. V lost 5 bases, J lost 4 bases, and 9 bases stayed unmatched. Looked up from germline, CDR1 is SGHTA and CDR2 is FQGTGA. The CDR3, as DNA: TGTGCCAGCAGCCTGCAGGGACAGGCCCCCTATGGCTACACCTTC. As protein: CASSLQGQAPYGYTF.

The chain joins TRBV7-9 to TRBJ2-1; 7 bases map to TRBD2. The CDR3 is 15 residues long. J lost 6 bases, V lost 4 bases, and 9 bases had no gene match. Germline V gene lookup returns CDR1 SEHNR and CDR2 FQNEAQ (reference sequence). The CDR3 DNA is TGTGCCAGCAGCTCCTTACGGACTAGAAGCAATGAGCAGTTCTTC. Translated, it gives CASSSLRTRSNEQFF.

The chain joins TRBV29-1 to TRBJ1-1, with 7 bases matching TRBD1. Looked up from germline, CDR1 is SQVTM and CDR2 is ANQGSEA. This CDR3 comprises 13 residues. The V segment lost 4 bases and the J segment 0 bases; nucleotides outside the gene matches: 2. The CDR3 spells CSVGTGMNTEAFF. CDR3 bases: TGCAGCGTTGGGACAGGAATGAACACTGAAGCTTTCTTT.

CDR3 amino acids: CASSQAGGADTQYF. For the CDR3, the DNA is TGCGCCAGCAGCCAAGCGGGAGGGGCAGATACGCAGTATTTT. This chain uses TRBV4-3 with TRBJ2-3; 8 nucleotides align to TRBD2. The J segment lost 4 bases and the V segment lost 1 base, leaving 1 base of the junction unmatched. CDR1 is LGHNA, CDR2 YSLEER, per germline. The CDR3 runs 14 residues.

The V gene is TRBV5-5, the J gene TRBJ2-7, with 8 nucleotides matching TRBD1. The CDR3 has 17 amino acids. With 4 bases clipped from V and 4 bases from J, the junction kept 16 bases outside the gene matches. Germline V lookup: CDR1 SGHKS, CDR2 YYEKEE (reference sequence). CDR3 sequence (DNA): TGTGCCAGCAGCCGTGCCAGTCAGGGGGCCAATAGTTACGAGCAGTACTTC. It specifies CASSRASQGANSYEQYF.